These 4 T cell receptor beta chains were all obtained from the same sample, sequenced in a study of CD4 T cells in relation to SARS-CoV-2 and coronaviruses. Sequencing was performed with immunoSEQ multiplex PCR; in TCRdb, only in-frame clones are kept and a portion is missing. This repertoire shows tens of thousands of clones, roughly 84% found once; its top ten account for 0.95% to 1.5%. Their recognized antigens are unknown. Sequenced: naive CD4+ T cells from PBMCs, cultured in vitro. The sample's subset: naive CD4+ T cells isolated by negative enrichment. The receptors originated from an adult with COVID-19.

This clone was picked up a small number of times. The gene calls are TRBV6-1 and TRBJ2-3; 7 nucleotides agree with TRBD2. Germline-derived CDR1 and CDR2 are MNHNS and SASEGT. Unmatched junction bases numbered 7, after V lost 3 bases and J lost 1 base. CDR3 length: 16 amino acids. CDR3 loop: CASSESLADGTDTQYF. DNA for the CDR3: TGTGCCAGCAGTGAGTCCCTAGCGGACGGCACAGATACGCAGTATTTT.

The table lists this clone with a few counts. J is TRBJ1-2 and V is TRBV7-9, with D maybe TRBD1 (6 bases). Germline lookup yields CDR1 SEHNR and CDR2 FQNEAQ (reference sequence). This CDR3 contains 13 residues. V was pared by 5 bases and J by 4 bases, with 11 bases between. The CDR3 spells CASSIYRAYGYTF. CDR3 in DNA: TGTGCCAGCAGCATTTACAGGGCCTATGGCTACACCTTC.

The chain uses TRBV9 and TRBJ2-3, with TRBD1 matching over 8 bases. In germline, CDR1 is SGDLS, CDR2 YYNGEE. Unmatched junction bases numbered 7, after V lost 1 base and J lost 3 bases. The CDR3 has 16 residues. The CDR3 is CASSVLTTGDTDTQYF. CDR3 coding DNA: TGTGCCAGCAGCGTACTGACGACAGGGGATACAGATACGCAGTATTTT.

The chain couples TRBV15 to TRBJ2-3; 9 bases are shared with TRBD1. The CDR3 is 15 residues long. V trimming: 2 bases; J trimming: 1 base; junction bases outside the gene matches: 1. Germline CDR1 LNHNV, CDR2 YYDKDF (reference sequence). The CDR3: CATSRRQGGTDTQYF. The DNA of the CDR3 is TGTGCCACCAGCAGACGACAGGGGGGCACAGATACGCAGTATTTT.